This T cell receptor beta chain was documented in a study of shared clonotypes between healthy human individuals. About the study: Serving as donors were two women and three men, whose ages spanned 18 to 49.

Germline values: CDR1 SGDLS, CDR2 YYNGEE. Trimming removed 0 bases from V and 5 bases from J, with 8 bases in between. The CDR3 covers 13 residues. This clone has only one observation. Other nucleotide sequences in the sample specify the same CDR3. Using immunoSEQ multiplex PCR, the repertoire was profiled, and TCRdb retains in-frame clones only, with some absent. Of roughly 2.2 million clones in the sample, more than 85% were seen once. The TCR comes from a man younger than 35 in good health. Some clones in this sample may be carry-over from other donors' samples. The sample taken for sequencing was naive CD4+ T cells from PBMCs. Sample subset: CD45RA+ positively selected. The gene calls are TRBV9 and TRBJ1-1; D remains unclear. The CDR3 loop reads CASSVAPRTEAFF. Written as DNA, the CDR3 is TGTGCCAGCAGCGTAGCACCGCGGACTGAAGCTTTCTTT.